The following is a T cell receptor beta chain sequence with its context. The target antigen is unknown. Germline lookup yields CDR1 DFQATT and CDR2 SNEGSKA (reference sequence). This CDR3 is built from 15 residues. V was shortened by 3 bases and J by 5 bases, with 19 bases between the two germline ends. The data were obtained in a study of T cell repertoires in cytomegalovirus infection. Study context: The public TCR beta signatures pointed to both CMV infection and matching HLA type. Study-wide points: Identification of carriers of CMV plus the relevant HLA was performed using cumulative public TCR beta family frequency.

TCRdb ran MiXCR on the reads and lists one entry per CDR3 protein. The table records 450,000 to 650,000 distinct CDR3 sequences, 26% of them present only once. This sequence joins TRBV20-1 and TRBJ1-2; D not resolved. This TCR was recovered from a human donor in good health (CMV status not recorded). Some clones in this sample may be carry-over from other donors' samples. Sequenced: PBMCs. The CDR3 reads CSASDPTGRWYGYTF. The CDR3 bases are TGCAGTGCTAGTGACCCCACCGGGAGATGGTATGGCTACACCTTC.